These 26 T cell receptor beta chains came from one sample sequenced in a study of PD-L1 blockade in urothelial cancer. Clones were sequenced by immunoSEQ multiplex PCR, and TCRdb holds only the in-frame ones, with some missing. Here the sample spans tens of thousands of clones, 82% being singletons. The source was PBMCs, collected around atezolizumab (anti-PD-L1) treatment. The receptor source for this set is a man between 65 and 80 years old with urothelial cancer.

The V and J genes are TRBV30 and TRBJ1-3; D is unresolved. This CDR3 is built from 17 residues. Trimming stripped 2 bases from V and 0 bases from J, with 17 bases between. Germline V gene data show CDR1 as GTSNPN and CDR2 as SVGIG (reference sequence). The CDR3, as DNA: TGTGCCTGGAGTATAAATTTGGGAGGGCGCTCTGGAAACACCATATATTTT. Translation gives CAWSINLGGRSGNTIYF.

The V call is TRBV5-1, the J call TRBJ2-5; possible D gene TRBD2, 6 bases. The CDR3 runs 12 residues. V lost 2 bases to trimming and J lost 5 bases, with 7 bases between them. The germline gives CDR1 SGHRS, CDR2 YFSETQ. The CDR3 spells CASSFGGETQYF. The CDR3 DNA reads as TGCGCCAGCAGCTTTGGGGGGGAGACCCAGTACTTC.

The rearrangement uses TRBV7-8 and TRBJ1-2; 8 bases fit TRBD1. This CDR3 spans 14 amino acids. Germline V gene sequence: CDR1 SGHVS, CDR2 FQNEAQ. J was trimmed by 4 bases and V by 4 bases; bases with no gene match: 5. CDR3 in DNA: TGTGCCAGCAGCTCGCGGACAGGGATCTATGGCTACACCTTC. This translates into CASSSRTGIYGYTF. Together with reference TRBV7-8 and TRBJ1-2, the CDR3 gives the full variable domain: GAGVSQSPRYKVAKRGQDVALRCDPISGHVSLFWYQQALGQGPEFLTYFQNEAQLDKSGLPSDRFFAERPEGSVSTLKIQRTQQEDSAVYLCASSSRTGIYGYTFGSGTRLTVV.

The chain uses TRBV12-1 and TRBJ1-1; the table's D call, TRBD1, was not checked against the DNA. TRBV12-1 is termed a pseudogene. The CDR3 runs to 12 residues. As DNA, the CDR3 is TGTGCCAGCAGCTTTGGAGGGGGAGAAGCTTTCTTT. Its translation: CASSFGGGEAFF.

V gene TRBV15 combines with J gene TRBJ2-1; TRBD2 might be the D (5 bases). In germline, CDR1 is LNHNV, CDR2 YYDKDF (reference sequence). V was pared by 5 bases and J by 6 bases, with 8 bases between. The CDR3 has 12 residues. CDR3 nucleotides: TGTGCCACCAGCCCGGGAAGCAATGAGCAGTTCTTC. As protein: CATSPGSNEQFF.

This CDR3 is CAISVNQLAGVGNEQFF. The DNA of the CDR3 is TGTGCCATCAGTGTCAACCAGCTAGCGGGAGTGGGGAATGAGCAGTTCTTC. The chain links TRBV10-3 to TRBJ2-1; the match to TRBD2 covers 10 bases. Germline V gene data show CDR1 as ENHRY and CDR2 as SYGVKD. There are 17 residues in the CDR3. J was trimmed by 7 bases and V by 4 bases; bases with no gene match: 13.

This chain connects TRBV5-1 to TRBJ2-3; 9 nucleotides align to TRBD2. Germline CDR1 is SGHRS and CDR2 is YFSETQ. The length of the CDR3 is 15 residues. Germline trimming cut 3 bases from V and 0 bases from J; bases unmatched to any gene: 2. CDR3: CASSSGLASTDTQYF. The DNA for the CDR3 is TGCGCCAGCAGCTCCGGACTAGCGAGCACAGATACGCAGTATTTT.

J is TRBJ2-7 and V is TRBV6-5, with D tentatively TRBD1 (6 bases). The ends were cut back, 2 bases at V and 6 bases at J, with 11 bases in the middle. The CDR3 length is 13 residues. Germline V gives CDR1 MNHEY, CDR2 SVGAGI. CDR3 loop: CASSYPQGREQYF. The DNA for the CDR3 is TGTGCCAGCAGTTACCCTCAGGGGCGCGAGCAGTACTTC.

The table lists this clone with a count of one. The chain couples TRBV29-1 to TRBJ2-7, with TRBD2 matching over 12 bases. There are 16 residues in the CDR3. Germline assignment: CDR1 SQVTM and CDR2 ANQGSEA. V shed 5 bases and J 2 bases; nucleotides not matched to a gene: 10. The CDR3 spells CSVWTSGEAHTYEQYF. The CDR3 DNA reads TGCAGCGTTTGGACTAGCGGGGAGGCCCACACCTACGAGCAGTACTTC.

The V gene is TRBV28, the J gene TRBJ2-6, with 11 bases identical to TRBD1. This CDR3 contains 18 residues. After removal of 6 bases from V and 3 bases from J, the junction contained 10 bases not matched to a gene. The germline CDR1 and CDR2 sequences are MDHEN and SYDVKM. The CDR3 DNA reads TGTGCCAGCAGCCCTGGACAGGGGGCCCAGGGTGGGGCCAACGTCCTGACTTTC. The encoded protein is CASSPGQGAQGGANVLTF.

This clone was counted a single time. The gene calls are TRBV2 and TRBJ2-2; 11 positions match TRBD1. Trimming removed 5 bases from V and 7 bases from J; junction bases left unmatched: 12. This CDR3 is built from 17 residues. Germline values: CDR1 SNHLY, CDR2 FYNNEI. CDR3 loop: CASSSRTGGLRGGELFF. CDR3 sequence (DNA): TGTGCCAGCAGTTCGCGGACAGGGGGCCTCAGGGGCGGGGAGCTGTTTTTT.

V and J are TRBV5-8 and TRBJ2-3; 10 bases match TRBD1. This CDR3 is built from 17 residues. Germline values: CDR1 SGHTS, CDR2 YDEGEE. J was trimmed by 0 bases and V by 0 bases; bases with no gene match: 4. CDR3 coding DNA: TGTGCCAGCAGCTTGGGGACAGGGGGAGACAGCACAGATACGCAGTATTTT. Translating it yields CASSLGTGGDSTDTQYF. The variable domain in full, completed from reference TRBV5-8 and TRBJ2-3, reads EAGVTQSPTHLIKTRGQQATLRCSPISGHTSVYWYQQALGLGLQFLLWYDEGEERNRGNFPPRFSGRQFPNYSSELNVNALELEDSALYLCASSLGTGGDSTDTQYFGPGTRLTVL.

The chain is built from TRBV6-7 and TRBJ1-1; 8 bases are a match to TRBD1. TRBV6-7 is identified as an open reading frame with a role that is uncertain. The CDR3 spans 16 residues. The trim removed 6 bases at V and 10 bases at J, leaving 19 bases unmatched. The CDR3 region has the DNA TGTGCCAGCAGCAAAGGACAGGGACAACGTAGGGTTTCAGCTTTCTTT. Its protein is CASSKGQGQRRVSAFF.

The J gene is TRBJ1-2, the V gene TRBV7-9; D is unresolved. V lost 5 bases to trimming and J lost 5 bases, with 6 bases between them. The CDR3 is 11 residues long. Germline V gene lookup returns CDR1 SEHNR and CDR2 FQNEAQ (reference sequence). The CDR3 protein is CASSPGYGYTF. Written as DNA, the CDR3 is TGTGCCAGCAGCCCCGGGTATGGCTACACCTTC.

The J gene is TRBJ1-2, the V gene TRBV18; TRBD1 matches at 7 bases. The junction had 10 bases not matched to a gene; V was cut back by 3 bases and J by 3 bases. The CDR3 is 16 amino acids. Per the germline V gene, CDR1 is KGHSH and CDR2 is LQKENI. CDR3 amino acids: CASSPIRGLVDYGYTF. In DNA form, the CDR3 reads TGTGCCAGCTCACCTATAAGGGGGCTGGTAGACTATGGCTACACCTTC.

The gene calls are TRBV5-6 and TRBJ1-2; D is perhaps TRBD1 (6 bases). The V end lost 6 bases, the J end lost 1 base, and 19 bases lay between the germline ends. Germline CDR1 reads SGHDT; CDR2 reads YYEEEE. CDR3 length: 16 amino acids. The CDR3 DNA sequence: TGTGCCAGCACCGAGGTTGGGACAAGCTATAACTATGGCTACACCTTC. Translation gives CASTEVGTSYNYGYTF.

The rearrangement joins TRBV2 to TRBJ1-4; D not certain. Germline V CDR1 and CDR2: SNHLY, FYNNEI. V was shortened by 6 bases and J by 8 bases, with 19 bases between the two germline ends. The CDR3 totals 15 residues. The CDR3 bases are TGTGCCAGCAGAGAGATCGGGAGCAGAGGGGAAAAACTGTTTTTT. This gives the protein CASREIGSRGEKLFF.

In nucleotides, the CDR3 is TGCAGCGTTGAACTAGCGAATACCTACGAGCAGTACTTC. This translates into CSVELANTYEQYF. The chain carries TRBV29-1 and TRBJ2-7; maybe TRBD2 (6 bases). From germline, CDR1 is SQVTM and CDR2 ANQGSEA. Trimming removed 2 bases from V and 2 bases from J, with 10 bases in between. This CDR3 region has 13 residues.

CDR3 DNA: TGTGCCAGCATTACAGCGGGAGAGGGCTACGAGCAGTACTTC. This translates into CASITAGEGYEQYF. The chain joins TRBV6-5 to TRBJ2-7; 8 bases are a match to TRBD2. CDR3 length equals 14 residues. Looked up from germline, CDR1 is MNHEY and CDR2 is SVGAGI. With V trimmed by 7 bases and J by 3 bases, 8 bases remained unmatched.

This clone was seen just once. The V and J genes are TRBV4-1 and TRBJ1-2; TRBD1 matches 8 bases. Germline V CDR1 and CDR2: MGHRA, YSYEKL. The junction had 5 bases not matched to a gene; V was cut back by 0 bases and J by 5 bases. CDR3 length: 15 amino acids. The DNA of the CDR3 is TGCGCCAGCAGCCAAGACAGGGGGCGCGGATATGGCTACACCTTC. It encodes CASSQDRGRGYGYTF.

For the CDR3, the DNA is TGCGCCAGCAGCTCAAGACTAGCGGGAGTGATAACAGATACGCAGTATTTT. It encodes CASSSRLAGVITDTQYF. The V call is TRBV5-1, the J call TRBJ2-3; 12 nucleotides match TRBD2. CDR3 length equals 17 residues. The germline V gene has CDR1 SGHRS and CDR2 YFSETQ. The trim removed 3 bases at V and 3 bases at J, leaving 8 bases unmatched.

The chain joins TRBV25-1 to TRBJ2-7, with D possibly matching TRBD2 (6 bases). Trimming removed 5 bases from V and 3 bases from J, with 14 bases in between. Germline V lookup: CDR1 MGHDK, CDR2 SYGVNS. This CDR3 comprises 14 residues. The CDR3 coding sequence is TGTGCCAGCAGTACAGATAGCGGCTACTACGAGCAGTACTTC. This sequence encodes CASSTDSGYYEQYF.

This CDR3 is CASSPIGVQETQYF. In DNA, the CDR3 is TGTGCCAGCAGCCCTATAGGAGTACAAGAGACCCAGTACTTC. The gene calls are TRBV7-9 and TRBJ2-5; D remains unclear. V was cut by 5 bases and J by 2 bases, with 12 bases left in between. The germline V gene has CDR1 SEHNR and CDR2 FQNEAQ (reference sequence). The CDR3 has 14 amino acids.

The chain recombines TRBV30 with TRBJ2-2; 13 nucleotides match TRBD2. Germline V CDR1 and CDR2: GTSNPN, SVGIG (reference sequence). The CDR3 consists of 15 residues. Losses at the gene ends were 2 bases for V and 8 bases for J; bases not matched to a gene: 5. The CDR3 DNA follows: TGTGCCTGGAGTACTAGCGGGAGGGCCCGGGGGGAGCTGTTTTTT. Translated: CAWSTSGRARGELFF. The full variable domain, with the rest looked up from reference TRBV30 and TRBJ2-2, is SQTIHQWPATLVQPVGSPLSLECTVEGTSNPNLYWYRQAAGRGLQLLFYSVGIGQISSEVPQNLSASRPQDRQFILSSKKLLLSDSGFYLCAWSTSGRARGELFFGEGSRLTVL.

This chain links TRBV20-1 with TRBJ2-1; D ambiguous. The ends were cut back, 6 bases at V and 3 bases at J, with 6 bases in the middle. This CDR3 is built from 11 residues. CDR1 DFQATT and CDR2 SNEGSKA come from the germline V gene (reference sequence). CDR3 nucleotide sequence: TGCAGTGCGAGTGACTACAATGAGCAGTTCTTC. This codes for CSASDYNEQFF.

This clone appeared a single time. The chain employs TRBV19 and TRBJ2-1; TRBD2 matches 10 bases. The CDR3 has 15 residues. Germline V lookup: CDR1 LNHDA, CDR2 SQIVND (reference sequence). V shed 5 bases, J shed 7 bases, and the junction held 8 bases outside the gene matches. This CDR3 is CASSERLAGRNEQFF. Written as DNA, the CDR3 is TGTGCCAGTAGTGAGCGACTAGCGGGCAGGAATGAGCAGTTCTTC.